This TCR beta chain emerged from a study of T cell repertoires in cytomegalovirus infection. Study summary: Through public TCR beta signatures, both CMV infection and matching HLA type were indicated.

The CDR3 totals 18 residues. Trimming cost V 2 bases and J 3 bases; bases outside gene matches: 12. Per the germline V gene, CDR1 is SGHDT and CDR2 is YYEEEE. This clonotype has at least ten counts. TCRdb redid the calling of the reads with MiXCR, one entry per CDR3 protein. The sample contains about 140,000 distinct CDR3 sequences, about 6.5% of which appear only once. Specimen: PBMCs. The chain links TRBV5-6 to TRBJ2-1; TRBD2 matches 9 bases. The TCR originated in a human donor in good health (CMV status not recorded). Some clones in this sample may be carry-over from other donors' samples. Here the CDR3 DNA reads TGTGCCAGCAGCTTCACCGGGAGCGGGGGGATATTCTACAATGAGCAGTTCTTC. Its protein is CASSFTGSGGIFYNEQFF.